The rows below give T cell receptor beta chains drawn from one sample of a study of shared clonotypes between healthy human individuals. Data came from immunoSEQ multiplex PCR; TCRdb stores just in-frame clones and leaves some out. Altogether 600,000 to 750,000 clones are present, 90% being singletons, with the ten largest covering about 33%. Sequencing was performed on memory CD8+ T cells from PBMCs. These receptor sequences come from a man aged 18 to 30 in good health. Some clones in this sample may be carry-over from other donors' samples. Both conserved end residues are part of each CDR3. Fields, in order: J gene, clone size, V gene, D gene, CDR3 DNA, CDR3 protein. A D gene is named only where the DNA matches it firmly. For some rows the clone size is stated as once, few or many, or as a class when expanded; others skip it.

TRBJ1-5 - TRBV16 - TGTGCCAGCAGCCAATTCCGGACCGCGGCAGATCAGCCCCAGCATTTT CASSQFRTAADQPQHF
TRBJ1-1 - TRBV27 TRBD1 TGTGCCAGCATCTCCCGCGAAGGGGGCAGGAACACTGAAGCTTTCTTT CASISREGGRNTEAFF
TRBJ1-1 - TRBV11-2 - TGTGCCAGCAGCTTAGGCCCAGGGTCCAACACTGAAGCTTTCTTT CASSLGPGSNTEAFF
TRBJ2-7 - TRBV5-6 - TGTGCCAGCAGCGAAGGTGGATCCTACGAGCAGTACTTC CASSEGGSYEQYF
TRBJ2-3 once TRBV10-3 - TGTGCCGCCCTGACCGAGGGAGGGACAGAGGGCACAGATACGCAGTATTTT CAALTEGGTEGTDTQYF
TRBJ2-2 - TRBV28 - TGTGCCAGCAGTTTTAGGATCACCGGGGAGCTGTTTTTT CASSFRITGELFF
TRBJ2-1 - TRBV7-9 TRBD2 TGTGCCAGCATCCCATCGGGGGGACTAGCGGTGAGCTCCTACAATGAGCAGTTCTTC CASIPSGGLAVSSYNEQFF
TRBJ2-7 - TRBV5-5 TRBD2 TGTGCCAGCAGCTCGCGGACTAGCGGCTACGAGCAGTACTTC CASSSRTSGYEQYF
TRBJ2-2 - TRBV13 TRBD2 TGTGCCAGCAGCTTAGGAACAGCGGGAGTGTACACCGGGGAGCTGTTTTTT CASSLGTAGVYTGELFF
TRBJ2-7 - TRBV6-1 - TGTGCCAGCGAGACGGGAGTCCTCTCCTACGAGCAGTACTTC CASETGVLSYEQYF
TRBJ1-5 - TRBV28 - TGTGCCAGCAGTCCTTCCTGGCAGCCCCAGCATTTT CASSPSWQPQHF
TRBJ2-1 - TRBV28 - TGTGCCAGCAGTTTGATGGATGATGAGCAGTTCTTC CASSLMDDEQFF
TRBJ2-7 once TRBV2 - TGTGCCAGCAGTTCCCCGAAATCACAATACGAGCAGTACTTC CASSSPKSQYEQYF
TRBJ2-7 - TRBV10-3 TRBD1 TGTGCCATCAGTCCTTGGGAAGGTACAGGGGGCTACGAGCAGTACTTC CAISPWEGTGGYEQYF
TRBJ2-7 - TRBV6-6 - TGTGCCAGCAGATCCGACTGGTACGAGCAGTACTTC CASRSDWYEQYF
TRBJ1-5 few TRBV10-3 TRBD1 TGTGCCACCCTTCCGGACAGGAATCAGCCCCAGCATTTT CATLPDRNQPQHF
TRBJ1-5 few TRBV28 - TGTGCCAGCAGGCCAGGGACCCGGCAAGATCAGCCCCAGCATTTT CASRPGTRQDQPQHF
TRBJ1-1 - TRBV28 - TGTGCCAGCACTTCGGGGGAAACTGAAGCTTTCTTT CASTSGETEAFF
TRBJ2-7 - TRBV11-2 - TGTGCCAGCAGCCACGTAAGGTCGGGCGAGCAGTACTTC CASSHVRSGEQYF
TRBJ2-3 - TRBV21-1 - TGTGCCAGCAGCAGACCCTACAACAGGGGGCCGCAGTATTTT CASSRPYNRGPQYF
TRBJ2-7 - TRBV29-1 - TGCAGCGTTGTAGCTACCCCCTACGAGCAGTACTTC CSVVATPYEQYF
TRBJ1-4 - TRBV21-1 - TGTGCCAGCAGCAAAGTTGTCCGGGGGCGACTCACCCGTGCAACTAATGAAAAACTGTTTTTT CASSKVVRGRLTRATNEKLFF
TRBJ2-7 once TRBV10-1 - TGCGCCAGCAGCACGGAGGCGACCCGCTCCTACGAGCAGTACTTC CASSTEATRSYEQYF
TRBJ2-3 - TRBV9 - TGTGCCAGCAGCGTAGACTTAGATACGCAGTATTTT CASSVDLDTQYF
TRBJ2-3 - TRBV30 - TGTGCCTGGAGTGTAGAACTTGGGATCACAGATACGCAGTATTTT CAWSVELGITDTQYF
TRBJ2-1 - TRBV27 - TGTGCCAGCACCACAACGACAGCGTCTTCCTCTGATGAGCAGTTCTTC CASTTTTASSSDEQFF
TRBJ1-2 - TRBV14 TRBD1 TGTGCCAGCAGCCCTGATCGGACAGGGGGTAACTATGGCTACACCTTC CASSPDRTGGNYGYTF
TRBJ2-3 once TRBV27 TRBD2 TGTGCCAGCGGTATGGCAGCGGGAGGGCTGACAGATACGCAGTATTTT CASGMAAGGLTDTQYF
TRBJ1-5 - TRBV11-2 - TGTGCCAGCAGCTTGGGGGGTTGGAATCAGCCCCAGCATTTT CASSLGGWNQPQHF
TRBJ2-1 - TRBV29-1 - TGCAGCGTTGAAGGGATTGAGCGGGCCAGCTCCTACAATGAGCAGTTCTTC CSVEGIERASSYNEQFF
TRBJ1-4 - TRBV9 - TGTGCCAGCAGCGAGGAAGGGCGGCTAGGGCGCAACGAAAAACTGTTTTTT CASSEEGRLGRNEKLFF
TRBJ1-2 once TRBV5-6 - TGTGCCAGCAGCTTTTGGGTCGGTGGCTACACCTTC CASSFWVGGYTF
TRBJ2-1 once TRBV9 - TGTGCCAGCAGCGTAGATAGAGGCGGGTACAATGAGCAGTTCTTC CASSVDRGGYNEQFF
TRBJ2-7 - TRBV7-9 TRBD2 TGTGCCAGCAGCTTAGCCAAGGCTAGCGGGAGGGCCAGCTACGAGCAGTACTTC CASSLAKASGRASYEQYF
TRBJ2-3 - TRBV7-8 - TGTGCCAGCAGCCCCAGAATAGCGGTGGGCGCAGATACGCAGTATTTT CASSPRIAVGADTQYF
TRBJ1-2 - TRBV7-9 TRBD1 TGTGCCAGCAGCCCCAACCTACCCGGACAGGGGGACGGCTACACCTTC CASSPNLPGQGDGYTF
TRBJ2-7 - TRBV5-5 - TGTGCCAGCAGCTTGGCGGCAGGATGGTCCTACGAGCAGTACTTC CASSLAAGWSYEQYF
TRBJ2-5 - TRBV4-1 TRBD2 TGCGCCAGCAGGTCCCTCGGGGGGAGTGAAAAGACCCAGTACTTC CASRSLGGSEKTQYF
TRBJ2-1 - TRBV7-7 TRBD2 TGTGCCAGCAGCTTAGTCCTAGCGGGGGGGGATGAGCAGTTCTTC CASSLVLAGGDEQFF
TRBJ1-3 - TRBV4-1 - TGCGCCAGCAGCCAGCTTGGGGGTACGGGAAACACCATATATTTT CASSQLGGTGNTIYF
TRBJ1-4 - TRBV7-8 TRBD1 TGTGCCAGCAGCCGACGGACAGGGGAAGAAAAACTGTTTTTT CASSRRTGEEKLFF
TRBJ2-2 - TRBV7-9 - TGTGCCAGCAGCGTAGGACAGCTGGCCGGGGAGCTGTTTTTT CASSVGQLAGELFF